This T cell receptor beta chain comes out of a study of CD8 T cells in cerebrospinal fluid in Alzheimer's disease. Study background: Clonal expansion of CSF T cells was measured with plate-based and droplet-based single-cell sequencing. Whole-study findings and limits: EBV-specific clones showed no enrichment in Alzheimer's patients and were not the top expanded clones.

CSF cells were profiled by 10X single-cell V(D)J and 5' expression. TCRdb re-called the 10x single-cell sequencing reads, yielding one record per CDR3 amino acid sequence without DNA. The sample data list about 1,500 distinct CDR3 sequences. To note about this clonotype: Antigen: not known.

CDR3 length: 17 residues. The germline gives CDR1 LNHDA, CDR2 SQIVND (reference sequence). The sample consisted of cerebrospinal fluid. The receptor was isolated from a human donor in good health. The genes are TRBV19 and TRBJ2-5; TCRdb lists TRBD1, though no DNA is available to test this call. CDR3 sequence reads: CASSTEGPALWGETQYF. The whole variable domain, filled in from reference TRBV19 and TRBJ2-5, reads DGGITQSPKYLFRKEGQNVTLSCEQNLNHDAMYWYRQDPGQGLRLIYYSQIVNDFQKGDIAEGYSVSREKKESFPLTVTSAQKNPTAFYLCASSTEGPALWGETQYFGPGTRLLVL.